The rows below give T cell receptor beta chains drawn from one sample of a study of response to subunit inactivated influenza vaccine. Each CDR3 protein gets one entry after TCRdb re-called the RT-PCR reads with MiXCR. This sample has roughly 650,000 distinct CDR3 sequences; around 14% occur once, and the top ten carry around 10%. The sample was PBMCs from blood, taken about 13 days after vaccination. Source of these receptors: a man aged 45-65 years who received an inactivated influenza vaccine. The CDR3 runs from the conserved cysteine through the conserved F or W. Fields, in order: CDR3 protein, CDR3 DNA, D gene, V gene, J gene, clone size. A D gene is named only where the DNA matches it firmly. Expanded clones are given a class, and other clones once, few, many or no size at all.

CDR3aa: CASSLRGGQADTQYF
CDR3nt: TGTGCCAGCAGCTTACGGGGGGGCCAAGCAGATACGCAGTATTTT
d_gene: TRBD2
v_gene: TRBV7-2
j_gene: TRBJ2-3
abundance: -

CDR3aa: CASSISGLSSYEQYF
CDR3nt: TGTGCCAGCAGCATTAGCGGACTGAGCTCCTACGAGCAGTACTTC
d_gene: -
v_gene: TRBV27
j_gene: TRBJ2-7
abundance: -

CDR3aa: CASSAGTSGYTGELFF
CDR3nt: TGTGCCAGCAGCGCCGGGACTAGCGGCTACACCGGGGAGCTGTTTTTT
d_gene: TRBD2
v_gene: TRBV9
j_gene: TRBJ2-2
abundance: few

CDR3aa: CASSFLGQGAGQPQHF
CDR3nt: TGTGCCAGCAGCTTCCTGGGACAGGGGGCGGGTCAGCCCCAGCATTTT
d_gene: TRBD1
v_gene: TRBV5-6
j_gene: TRBJ1-5
abundance: few

CDR3aa: CASSLNRGEKLFF
CDR3nt: TGTGCCAGCAGTCTCAACAGGGGTGAAAAACTGTTTTTT
d_gene: TRBD1
v_gene: TRBV12-3/TRBV12-4
j_gene: TRBJ1-4
abundance: -

CDR3aa: CASTYRAEEETQYF
CDR3nt: TGTGCCAGCACCTACCGGGCCGAGGAAGAGACCCAGTACTTC
d_gene: -
v_gene: TRBV3-1
j_gene: TRBJ2-5
abundance: few

CDR3aa: CASSRLGTVQETQYF
CDR3nt: TGTGCCAGCAGCCGCTTAGGGACAGTCCAAGAGACCCAGTACTTC
d_gene: TRBD1
v_gene: TRBV3-1
j_gene: TRBJ2-5
abundance: -

CDR3aa: CASSPRGAGTDTQYF
CDR3nt: TGTGCCAGCAGCCCGCGGGGGGCGGGTACAGATACGCAGTATTTT
d_gene: TRBD2
v_gene: TRBV5-5
j_gene: TRBJ2-3
abundance: -

CDR3aa: CASSPRGGASYSYQETQYF
CDR3nt: TGTGCCAGCAGTCCCCGGGGAGGGGCCAGCTATTCTTACCAAGAGACCCAGTACTTC
d_gene: TRBD2
v_gene: TRBV27
j_gene: TRBJ2-5
abundance: -

CDR3aa: CASRQQAGASTDTQYF
CDR3nt: TGTGCCAGCAGACAACAAGCGGGAGCAAGCACAGATACGCAGTATTTT
d_gene: TRBD2
v_gene: TRBV2
j_gene: TRBJ2-3
abundance: -

CDR3aa: CASSETPGQVYEQYF
CDR3nt: TGTGCCAGCAGTGAAACCCCAGGACAGGTATACGAGCAGTACTTC
d_gene: TRBD1
v_gene: TRBV2
j_gene: TRBJ2-7
abundance: -

CDR3aa: CASSGNRGLSSYEQYF
CDR3nt: TGTGCCAGCAGTGGGAACAGGGGACTCTCCTCCTACGAGCAGTACTTC
d_gene: -
v_gene: TRBV28
j_gene: TRBJ2-7
abundance: -

CDR3aa: CATSRASGYNEQFF
CDR3nt: TGTGCCACCAGCAGGGCTAGCGGCTACAATGAGCAGTTCTTC
d_gene: TRBD2
v_gene: TRBV15
j_gene: TRBJ2-1
abundance: few

CDR3aa: CASSNRGTGELFF
CDR3nt: TGTGCCAGCAGCAACAGAGGCACCGGGGAGCTGTTTTTT
d_gene: -
v_gene: TRBV9
j_gene: TRBJ2-2
abundance: -

CDR3aa: CASSPVPLEYEQYF
CDR3nt: TGTGCCAGCAGCCCTGTTCCTCTCGAGTACGAGCAGTACTTC
d_gene: -
v_gene: TRBV6-1
j_gene: TRBJ2-7
abundance: many

CDR3aa: CSVKQDRASYGYTF
CDR3nt: TGCAGCGTTAAGCAGGACAGGGCTTCCTATGGCTACACCTTC
d_gene: TRBD1
v_gene: TRBV29-1
j_gene: TRBJ1-2
abundance: -

CDR3aa: CSSLGGPNSYEQYF
CDR3nt: TGCAGCTCCTTAGGGGGACCTAACTCCTACGAGCAGTACTTC
d_gene: -
v_gene: TRBV29-1
j_gene: TRBJ2-7
abundance: few

CDR3aa: CASSLNAGANVLTF
CDR3nt: TGCGCCAGCAGCTTGAATGCTGGGGCCAACGTCCTGACTTTC
d_gene: -
v_gene: TRBV5-1
j_gene: TRBJ2-6
abundance: many

CDR3aa: CASSLQGRSEKLFF
CDR3nt: TGTGCCAGCAGCTTGCAGGGGCGATCGGAAAAACTGTTTTTT
d_gene: -
v_gene: TRBV7-2
j_gene: TRBJ1-4
abundance: -

CDR3aa: CASSLGADTGELFF
CDR3nt: TGTGCCAGCAGCTTGGGTGCGGACACCGGGGAGCTGTTTTTT
d_gene: -
v_gene: TRBV7-9
j_gene: TRBJ2-2
abundance: -

CDR3aa: CASSFGLVNEQFF
CDR3nt: TGTGCCAGCAGCTTTGGTCTAGTCAATGAGCAGTTCTTC
d_gene: -
v_gene: TRBV7-2
j_gene: TRBJ2-1
abundance: few

CDR3aa: CASSNGQGVNYEQYF
CDR3nt: TGCGCCAGCAGCAACGGACAGGGGGTTAACTACGAGCAGTACTTC
d_gene: TRBD1
v_gene: TRBV5-1
j_gene: TRBJ2-7
abundance: few

CDR3aa: CASSSQNEQFF
CDR3nt: TGTGCCAGCAGTTCCCAGAATGAGCAGTTCTTC
d_gene: -
v_gene: TRBV7-2
j_gene: TRBJ2-1
abundance: few

CDR3aa: CASSLGSVTSGSSYNEQFF
CDR3nt: TGTGCCAGCAGCTTAGGAAGCGTGACTAGCGGTAGCTCCTACAATGAGCAGTTCTTC
d_gene: TRBD2
v_gene: TRBV11-1
j_gene: TRBJ2-1
abundance: -

CDR3aa: CASSTRLGVGEQFF
CDR3nt: TGTGCCAGCAGTACTAGACTAGGAGTGGGTGAGCAGTTCTTC
d_gene: -
v_gene: TRBV6-2/TRBV6-3
j_gene: TRBJ2-1
abundance: -

CDR3aa: CATSSDKKSNQPQHF
CDR3nt: TGTGCCACCAGCAGTGATAAGAAAAGCAATCAGCCCCAGCATTTT
d_gene: -
v_gene: TRBV15
j_gene: TRBJ1-5
abundance: -

CDR3aa: CASSLSRSYNEQFF
CDR3nt: TGTGCCAGCAGTTTATCCCGAAGTTACAATGAGCAGTTCTTC
d_gene: -
v_gene: TRBV28
j_gene: TRBJ2-1
abundance: few

CDR3aa: CASSFGGGLTDTQYF
CDR3nt: TGCGCCAGCAGCTTTGGGGGGGGGCTGACAGATACGCAGTATTTT
d_gene: -
v_gene: TRBV5-1
j_gene: TRBJ2-3
abundance: few

CDR3aa: CASSWDGYSNQPQHF
CDR3nt: TGTGCCAGCAGCTGGGACGGTTATAGCAATCAGCCCCAGCATTTT
d_gene: -
v_gene: TRBV5-5
j_gene: TRBJ1-5
abundance: few

CDR3aa: CSADTGAAYEQYF
CDR3nt: TGCAGTGCAGATACAGGGGCCGCCTACGAGCAGTACTTC
d_gene: TRBD1
v_gene: TRBV20-1
j_gene: TRBJ2-7
abundance: many

CDR3aa: CASSYGVSSSYNEQFF
CDR3nt: TGTGCCAGCAGTTACGGGGTATCCAGCTCCTACAATGAGCAGTTCTTC
d_gene: -
v_gene: TRBV6-5
j_gene: TRBJ2-1
abundance: few

CDR3aa: CASSLGLRASGSSSYNEQFF
CDR3nt: TGTGCCAGCAGTTTAGGGCTTCGAGCTAGCGGCTCAAGCTCCTACAATGAGCAGTTCTTC
d_gene: TRBD2
v_gene: TRBV12-3/TRBV12-4
j_gene: TRBJ2-1
abundance: many

CDR3aa: CASSLGQAQYEQYF
CDR3nt: TGCGCCAGCAGCCTAGGACAGGCACAATACGAGCAGTACTTC
d_gene: TRBD1
v_gene: TRBV5-1
j_gene: TRBJ2-7
abundance: -

CDR3aa: CATSRAAGEQETQYF
CDR3nt: TGTGCCACCAGCAGAGCAGCGGGAGAACAAGAGACCCAGTACTTC
d_gene: TRBD2
v_gene: TRBV15
j_gene: TRBJ2-5
abundance: few

CDR3aa: CASSLAQGLTNEKLFF
CDR3nt: TGTGCCAGCAGCTTAGCGCAGGGTCTAACTAATGAAAAACTGTTTTTT
d_gene: -
v_gene: TRBV7-2
j_gene: TRBJ1-4
abundance: few

CDR3aa: CASKLAGDYEQYF
CDR3nt: TGTGCCAGCAAACTAGCGGGAGATTACGAGCAGTACTTC
d_gene: TRBD2
v_gene: TRBV11-2
j_gene: TRBJ2-7
abundance: -

CDR3aa: CASSVGGTVNTEAFF
CDR3nt: TGTGCCAGCAGTGTCGGAGGGACAGTGAACACTGAAGCTTTCTTT
d_gene: TRBD1
v_gene: TRBV9
j_gene: TRBJ1-1
abundance: few

CDR3aa: CASSQADRKNTEAFF
CDR3nt: TGTGCCAGCAGCCAAGCGGACAGGAAGAACACTGAAGCTTTCTTT
d_gene: TRBD1
v_gene: TRBV3-1
j_gene: TRBJ1-1
abundance: few

CDR3aa: CASSSLESKNIQYF
CDR3nt: TGTGCCAGCAGCTCACTGGAGTCCAAAAACATTCAGTACTTC
d_gene: -
v_gene: TRBV7-2
j_gene: TRBJ2-4
abundance: -

CDR3aa: CASSFFGEGNEQFF
CDR3nt: TGTGCCAGCAGTTTTTTCGGGGAGGGGAATGAGCAGTTCTTC
d_gene: TRBD2
v_gene: TRBV28
j_gene: TRBJ2-1
abundance: -

CDR3aa: CASTSFGGEQYF
CDR3nt: TGTGCCAGCACGAGTTTTGGGGGCGAGCAGTACTTC
d_gene: -
v_gene: TRBV6-5
j_gene: TRBJ2-7
abundance: -

CDR3aa: CASSQGGSAQYF
CDR3nt: TGCGCCAGCTCACAGGGTGGGTCGGCCCAGTACTTC
d_gene: -
v_gene: TRBV5-1
j_gene: TRBJ2-5
abundance: few

CDR3aa: CASSLADSSVGQFF
CDR3nt: TGCGCCAGCAGCTTGGCCGACTCAAGTGTAGGGCAGTTCTTC
d_gene: -
v_gene: TRBV5-1
j_gene: TRBJ2-1
abundance: -

CDR3aa: CATAQEPNTEAFF
CDR3nt: TGTGCCACCGCCCAGGAGCCGAACACTGAAGCTTTCTTT
d_gene: -
v_gene: TRBV24-1
j_gene: TRBJ1-1
abundance: few

CDR3aa: CASSEPGSLGANVLTF
CDR3nt: TGTGCCAGCAGTGAACCTGGGAGTCTGGGGGCCAACGTCCTGACTTTC
d_gene: -
v_gene: TRBV25-1
j_gene: TRBJ2-6
abundance: -

CDR3aa: CASRLDGTDTQYF
CDR3nt: TGTGCCAGCAGGCTGGACGGCACAGATACGCAGTATTTT
d_gene: -
v_gene: TRBV12-3/TRBV12-4
j_gene: TRBJ2-3
abundance: many

CDR3aa: CSVDGGGTGTLGELFF
CDR3nt: TGCAGCGTTGATGGGGGAGGAACAGGGACGCTTGGGGAGCTGTTTTTT
d_gene: -
v_gene: TRBV29-1
j_gene: TRBJ2-2
abundance: few

CDR3aa: CASSFGLAGSSTDTQYF
CDR3nt: TGTGCCAGCAGTTTCGGACTAGCGGGCTCTAGCACAGATACGCAGTATTTT
d_gene: TRBD2
v_gene: TRBV12-3/TRBV12-4
j_gene: TRBJ2-3
abundance: few

CDR3aa: CASSLKGGMNTGELFF
CDR3nt: TGTGCCAGCAGCTTGAAGGGGGGTATGAACACCGGGGAGCTGTTTTTT
d_gene: -
v_gene: TRBV5-5
j_gene: TRBJ2-2
abundance: -

CDR3aa: CASSVAPTGRQPQHF
CDR3nt: TGTGCCAGCAGCGTAGCTCCTACAGGGAGGCAGCCCCAGCATTTT
d_gene: -
v_gene: TRBV9
j_gene: TRBJ1-5
abundance: -

CDR3aa: CASSTLGGQLTDTQYF
CDR3nt: TGTGCCAGCAGCACGCTGGGGGGACAGCTCACAGATACGCAGTATTTT
d_gene: -
v_gene: TRBV7-2
j_gene: TRBJ2-3
abundance: few

CDR3aa: CATSDSLGTGSYNEQFF
CDR3nt: TGTGCCACCAGTGATTCTCTGGGAACTGGATCCTACAATGAGCAGTTCTTC
d_gene: -
v_gene: TRBV24-1
j_gene: TRBJ2-1
abundance: few

CDR3aa: CSAGQGINQPQHF
CDR3nt: TGCAGTGCTGGACAGGGGATCAATCAGCCCCAGCATTTT
d_gene: TRBD1
v_gene: TRBV20-1
j_gene: TRBJ1-5
abundance: few

CDR3aa: CASSPPQGGQAFF
CDR3nt: TGTGCCAGCAGTCCACCTCAGGGAGGGCAAGCTTTCTTT
d_gene: -
v_gene: TRBV12-3/TRBV12-4
j_gene: TRBJ1-1
abundance: -

CDR3aa: CASSLANFAGPQYEQYF
CDR3nt: TGCGCCAGCAGCTTGGCCAACTTTGCTGGGCCCCAGTACGAGCAGTACTTC
d_gene: -
v_gene: TRBV5-1
j_gene: TRBJ2-7
abundance: -

CDR3aa: CASSQDRAQETQYF
CDR3nt: TGTGCCAGCAGTCAGGACAGGGCCCAAGAGACCCAGTACTTC
d_gene: TRBD1
v_gene: TRBV12-3/TRBV12-4
j_gene: TRBJ2-5
abundance: many

CDR3aa: CASSRGGLGEAFF
CDR3nt: TGTGCCAGCAGCCGTGGGGGACTGGGTGAAGCTTTCTTT
d_gene: -
v_gene: TRBV7-6
j_gene: TRBJ1-1
abundance: -

CDR3aa: CASKLAGYNEQFF
CDR3nt: TGTGCCAGCAAGCTAGCGGGTTACAATGAGCAGTTCTTC
d_gene: TRBD2
v_gene: TRBV11-2
j_gene: TRBJ2-1
abundance: few

CDR3aa: CASSQGQQGQETQYF
CDR3nt: TGCGCCAGCAGCCAAGGACAGCAGGGCCAAGAGACCCAGTACTTC
d_gene: -
v_gene: TRBV4-3
j_gene: TRBJ2-5
abundance: -